These 20 T cell receptor beta chains came from one sample sequenced in a study of T cells in Graves' hyperthyroidism and ophthalmopathy. From RNA transcripts, TCR beta CDR3 regions were amplified. First-round RT-PCR with HTBI primers amplified the TCR CDR3 region. TCRdb re-called the multiplex PCR reads through MiXCR, storing one row per CDR3 protein. The sample records hundreds of thousands of distinct CDR3 sequences, 20% to 25% being singletons. The material sequenced was blood. Receptors were obtained from a man aged 45-65 years with Graves' hyperthyroidism.

This clonotype was counted at least ten times. The CDR3 region has the DNA TGTGCCATCAGTGAGAATCTAGCTGGGGAGACCCAGTACTTC. Encoded protein: CAISENLAGETQYF. The chain couples TRBV10-3 to TRBJ2-5, with a possible D match to TRBD2 (5 bases). CDR1 and CDR2 from the germline V gene are ENHRY and SYGVKD. V was clipped by 2 bases and J by 5 bases, with 12 bases between them. The CDR3 spans 14 residues.

The rearrangement joins TRBV20-1 to TRBJ2-1; no clear D gene. Germline CDR1 and CDR2: DFQATT and SNEGSKA (reference sequence). The CDR3 extends over 13 amino acids. V lost 1 base and J 2 bases, leaving 6 bases between the germline ends. CDR3 DNA sequence: TGCAGTGCTAGAGGGCCCACCTACAATGAGCAGTTCTTC. Translation gives CSARGPTYNEQFF.

This clonotype was seen only once. This sequence joins TRBV19 and TRBJ2-5; no definite D call. This CDR3 region has 13 residues. Germline V CDR1 and CDR2: LNHDA, SQIVND (reference sequence). The V gene lost 3 bases and the J gene lost 4 bases, with 9 bases spanning the gap. The CDR3 spells CASSIPGRETQYF. CDR3 coding DNA: TGTGCCAGTAGTATTCCCGGACGAGAGACCCAGTACTTC.

There are a few counts of this clonotype. J is TRBJ2-1 and V is TRBV3-1; 9 bases fit TRBD2. CDR3 size: 16 residues. V dropped 1 base and J dropped 6; count of bases not matched to a gene: 7. In germline, CDR1 is LGHDT, CDR2 YNNKEL (reference sequence). The CDR3 region is CASSQATSGPCNEQFF. In nucleotides, the CDR3 is TGTGCCAGCAGCCAAGCTACTAGCGGGCCTTGCAATGAGCAGTTCTTC.

The sample holds many counts of this clonotype. The chain carries TRBV14 and TRBJ2-3; D might be TRBD1 (6 bases). The germline gives CDR1 SGHDN, CDR2 FVKESK. V lost 0 bases and J lost 0, with 19 bases in between. CDR3 size: 19 residues. The CDR3 loop reads CASSQDRGSRGWSTDTQYF. The CDR3 bases are TGTGCCAGCAGCCAAGATCGTGGAAGCAGGGGTTGGAGCACAGATACGCAGTATTTT.

The sample holds many counts of this clonotype. This chain connects TRBV6-5 to TRBJ2-1; no definite D call. Germline V gene lookup returns CDR1 MNHEY and CDR2 SVGAGI. Trimming took off 2 bases at V and 10 bases at J, with 12 bases between the two ends. The CDR3 consists of 13 residues. The CDR3 loop reads CASSYGNLREQFF. The CDR3 DNA reads as TGTGCCAGCAGTTACGGAAACCTGCGGGAGCAGTTCTTC.

This clonotype was found a few times. V gene TRBV12-5 combines with J gene TRBJ2-1; 12 bases agree with TRBD2. V trimming: 5 bases; J trimming: 4 bases; junction bases outside the gene matches: 3. The length of the CDR3 is 15 residues. The germline V gene encodes CDR1 LGHNT and CDR2 FRNRAP. The CDR3 loop is CASGLGTSGYNEQFF. CDR3 nucleotide sequence: TGTGCTAGTGGTCTTGGGACTAGCGGGTACAATGAGCAGTTCTTC. Looking up the rest from reference TRBV12-5 and TRBJ2-1 gives the full variable domain: DARVTQTPRHKVTEMGQEVTMRCQPILGHNTVFWYRQTMMQGLELLAYFRNRAPLDDSGMPKDRFSAEMPDATLATLKIQPSEPRDSAVYFCASGLGTSGYNEQFFGPGTRLTVL.

A remark on this clonotype: This may stem from a read error, because a much larger clone lies one nucleotide away. This sequence joins TRBV7-3 and TRBJ2-2; unclear D gene. The germline V and J ends were trimmed by 4 bases and 4 bases, with 7 bases remaining between them. Germline assignment: CDR1 SGHTA and CDR2 FQGTGA. The CDR3 is 13 residues long. DNA of the CDR3: TGTGCCAGCAGCTCCCGGAGCACCGGGGAGCTGTTTTTT. This sequence encodes CASSSRSTGELFF.

This chain uses TRBV5-1 with TRBJ1-2; TRBD1 is a possible D gene (5 bases). With 0 bases removed from V and 8 bases from J, the gap between germline ends came to 17 bases. CDR3 length: 15 residues. The V gene's germline CDR1 is SGHRS and CDR2 YFSETQ. DNA for the CDR3: TGCGCCAGCAGCTTGGACACCGGGGCCTCGGACGGCTACACCTTC. Amino acid sequence: CASSLDTGASDGYTF.

The rearrangement uses TRBV27 and TRBJ2-5; TRBD1 or TRBD2 may be the D gene (5 bases each). The CDR3 is 14 residues long. Trimming shortened V by 10 bases and J by 1 base, and 16 bases separated the two germline ends. From germline, CDR1 is MNHEY and CDR2 SMNVEV (reference sequence). This CDR3 reads CATRTRDGQETQYF. In nucleotides, the CDR3 is TGTGCCACCAGGACCCGGGACGGCCAAGAGACCCAGTACTTC.

This clonotype came up a few times. This chain links TRBV9 with TRBJ2-7, with TRBD1 matching over 10 bases. V lost 0 bases to trimming and J lost 6 bases; unmatched junction nucleotides: 6. Germline CDR1 SGDLS, CDR2 YYNGEE. The CDR3 contains 15 residues. CDR3 sequence reads: CASSVGGTGVFEQYF. CDR3 sequence (DNA): TGTGCCAGCAGCGTAGGGGGGACAGGGGTGTTCGAGCAGTACTTC.

Comments on this clonotype: A read error may be the cause here, since a much bigger clone is one base away. The V gene is TRBV3-1, the J gene TRBJ2-7; perhaps TRBD2 as D (6 bases). The CDR3 length is 14 residues. The ends were cut back, 5 bases at V and 7 bases at J, with 18 bases in the middle. Germline V gene sequence: CDR1 LGHDT, CDR2 YNNKEL (reference sequence). CDR3 residues: CASSWDLGGGEQYF. The DNA of the CDR3 is TGTGCCAGCAGCTGGGACCTGGGGGGAGGAGAGCAGTACTTC.

This clonotype was counted between two and nine times. The genes are TRBV5-1 and TRBJ2-1, with 10 bases aligning to TRBD2. The CDR3 has 18 amino acids. The J segment lost 6 bases and the V segment lost 3 bases, leaving 15 bases of the junction unmatched. Germline assignment: CDR1 SGHRS and CDR2 YFSETQ. As DNA, the CDR3 is TGCGCCAGCAGCTCTGGCGCACTAGCGGGAAGAGGAACCAATGAGCAGTTCTTC. This gives the protein CASSSGALAGRGTNEQFF. The full variable domain, in which reference TRBV5-1 and TRBJ2-1 provide the parts outside the CDR3, is KAGVTQTPRYLIKTRGQQVTLSCSPISGHRSVSWYQQTPGQGLQFLFEYFSETQRNKGNFPGRFSGRQFSNSRSEMNVSTLELGDSALYLCASSSGALAGRGTNEQFFGPGTRLTVL.

This clonotype was counted only a few times. The chain carries TRBV12-3 or TRBV12-4 and TRBJ2-6; D is ambiguous. The CDR3 loop spans 14 amino acids. V dropped 3 bases and J dropped 0 bases, with 3 bases sitting between them. Here the CDR3 reads CASSLSSGANVLTF. The CDR3 DNA follows: TGTGCCAGCAGTTTGAGCTCTGGGGCCAACGTCCTGACTTTC.

This clonotype was counted a few times. The V gene is TRBV4-2, the J gene TRBJ2-7; 9 positions match TRBD2. The germline V gene has CDR1 LGHNA and CDR2 YNFKEQ. The CDR3 has 14 amino acids. The V segment lost 5 bases and the J segment 3 bases; nucleotides outside the gene matches: 5. Written as DNA, the CDR3 is TGTGCCAGCAGCAAATCGACTAGCGGCTACGAGCAGTACTTC. Residues: CASSKSTSGYEQYF.

This clonotype was picked up many times. The rearrangement joins TRBV7-4 to TRBJ2-5, with 7 bases matching TRBD2. Trimming removed 6 bases from V and 4 bases from J; junction bases left unmatched: 5. The CDR3 is 13 residues long. CDR1 and CDR2 (germline): SGHVT, SQSDAQ. The CDR3 is CASRRTRRETQYF. The CDR3 DNA is TGTGCCAGCAGGCGGACTAGAAGAGAGACCCAGTACTTC.

This clonotype has only a few counts. The chain couples TRBV5-1 to TRBJ2-2; D ambiguous. The germline V gene has CDR1 SGHRS and CDR2 YFSETQ. V dropped 0 bases and J dropped 3 bases, with 6 bases sitting between them. The CDR3 consists of 14 residues. The CDR3 sequence is CASSLVPYTGELFF. The CDR3 nucleotides read TGCGCCAGCAGCTTGGTACCCTACACCGGGGAGCTGTTTTTT.

V is TRBV9 and J is TRBJ1-2; 7 bases map to TRBD1. The CDR3 length is 15 residues. Germline V gene lookup returns CDR1 SGDLS and CDR2 YYNGEE. V shed 4 bases, J shed 0 bases, and the junction held 6 bases outside the gene matches. In DNA form, the CDR3 reads TGTGCCAGCAGCCCCACAGGGGCAGCTAACTATGGCTACACCTTC. Amino acid sequence: CASSPTGAANYGYTF.

The chain joins TRBV19 to TRBJ2-5, with 10 bases that match TRBD2. This CDR3 is 16 amino acids long. CDR1 is LNHDA, CDR2 SQIVND, per germline (reference sequence). After removal of 7 bases from V and 4 bases from J, the junction contained 12 bases not matched to a gene. CDR3: CASTSSHEREGETQYF. In nucleotides, the CDR3 is TGTGCCAGTACATCCTCCCACGAGCGGGAGGGAGAGACCCAGTACTTC.

The chain joins TRBV29-1 to TRBJ1-1, with 12 bases fitting TRBD1. This CDR3 is built from 17 residues. The ends lost 6 bases at V and 0 bases at J; junction bases unmatched: 11. Germline CDR1 and CDR2: SQVTM and ANQGSEA. The DNA for the CDR3 is TGCAGCGTCCGGGACAGGGGGCGCGAGGGCATGAACACTGAAGCTTTCTTT. This gives the protein CSVRDRGREGMNTEAFF.